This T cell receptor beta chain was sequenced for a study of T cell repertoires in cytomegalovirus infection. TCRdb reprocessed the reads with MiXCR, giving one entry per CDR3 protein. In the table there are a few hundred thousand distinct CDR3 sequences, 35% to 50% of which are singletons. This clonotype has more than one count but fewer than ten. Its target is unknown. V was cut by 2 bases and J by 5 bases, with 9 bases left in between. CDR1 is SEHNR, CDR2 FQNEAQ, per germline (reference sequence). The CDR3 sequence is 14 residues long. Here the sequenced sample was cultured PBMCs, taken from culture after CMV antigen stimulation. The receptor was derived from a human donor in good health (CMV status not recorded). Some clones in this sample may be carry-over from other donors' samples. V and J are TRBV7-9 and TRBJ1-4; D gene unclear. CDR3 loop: CASSLHEKNEKLFF. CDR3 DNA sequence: TGTGCCAGCAGCTTACACGAGAAAAATGAAAAACTGTTTTTT.